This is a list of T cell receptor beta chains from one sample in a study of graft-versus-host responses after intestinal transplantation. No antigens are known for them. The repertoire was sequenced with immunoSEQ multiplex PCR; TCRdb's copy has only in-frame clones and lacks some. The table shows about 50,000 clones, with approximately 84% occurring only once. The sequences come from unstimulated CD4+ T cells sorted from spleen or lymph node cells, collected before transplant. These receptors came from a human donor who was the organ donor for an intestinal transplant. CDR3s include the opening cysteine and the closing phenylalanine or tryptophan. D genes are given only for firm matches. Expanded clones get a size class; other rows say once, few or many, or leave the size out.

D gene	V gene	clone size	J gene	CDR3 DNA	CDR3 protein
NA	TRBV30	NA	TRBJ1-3	TGTGCCTGGAGTGTATTAGGGTCTGGAAACACCATATATTTT	CAWSVLGSGNTIYF
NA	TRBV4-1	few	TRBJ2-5	TGCGCCAGCAGCCAAGATGGCGGGGGCGGGGAGACCCAGTACTTC	CASSQDGGGGETQYF
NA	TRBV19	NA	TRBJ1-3	TGTGCCAGTAGTATAGTGGGCACTGGAAACACCATATATTTT	CASSIVGTGNTIYF
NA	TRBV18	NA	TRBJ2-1	TGTGCCAGCTCACCACCACAGGGTTCCTACAATGAGCAGTTCTTC	CASSPPQGSYNEQFF
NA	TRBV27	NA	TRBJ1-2	TGTGCCAGCAGCACGCGTAGGGCCAACTATGGCTACACCTTC	CASSTRRANYGYTF
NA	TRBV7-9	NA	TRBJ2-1	TGTGCCAGCAGCTTAGCGCTGGGGGCTTGGAATGAGCAGTTCTTC	CASSLALGAWNEQFF
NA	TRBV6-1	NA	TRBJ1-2	TGTGCCAGCAGTGTGGGGGTATTCCCGAACTATGGCTACACCTTC	CASSVGVFPNYGYTF
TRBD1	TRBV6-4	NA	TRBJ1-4	TGTGCCAGCAGTGCCGACAGGGGGCCTGGAGAAAAACTGTTTTTT	CASSADRGPGEKLFF
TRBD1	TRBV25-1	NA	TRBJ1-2	TGTGCCAGCAGAACAGGGGCCTATGGCTACACCTTC	CASRTGAYGYTF
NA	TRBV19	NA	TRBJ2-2	TGTGCCAGTAGTGCCTACTGGACCGGGGAGCTGTTTTTT	CASSAYWTGELFF
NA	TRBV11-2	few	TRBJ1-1	TGTGCCAGCAGCTTGCGGGGGTGGGAGGACATGAACACTGAAGCTTTCTTT	CASSLRGWEDMNTEAFF
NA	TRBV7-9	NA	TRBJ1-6	TGTGCCAGCAGCCTTAATGTAGGGGATAATTCACCCCTCCACTTT	CASSLNVGDNSPLHF
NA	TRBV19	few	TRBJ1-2	TGTGCCAGTAGTATACAGACTAACTATGGCTACACCTTC	CASSIQTNYGYTF
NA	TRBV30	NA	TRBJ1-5	TGTGCCTGGAGTGGGGGGAGCCTCAATCAGCCCCAGCATTTT	CAWSGGSLNQPQHF
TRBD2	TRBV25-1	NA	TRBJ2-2	TGTGCCAGCAGTGATAGCGGGAGGGCGAACACCGGGGAGCTGTTTTTT	CASSDSGRANTGELFF
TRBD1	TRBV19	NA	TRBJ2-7	TGTGCCAGCGACGCCGGGACAGGAGCCTACGAGCAGTACTTC	CASDAGTGAYEQYF
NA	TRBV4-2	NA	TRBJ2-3	TGTGCCAGCAGCCAAGAACGCGGTTCTCTCACAGATACGCAGTATTTT	CASSQERGSLTDTQYF
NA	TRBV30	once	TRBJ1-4	TGTGCCTGGAGGCGTAATGAAAAACTGTTTTTT	CAWRRNEKLFF
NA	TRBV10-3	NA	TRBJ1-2	TGTGCCATCAGTGAGTCGACGGGATTCTATGGCTACACCTTC	CAISESTGFYGYTF
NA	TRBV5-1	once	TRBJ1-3	TGCGCCAGCAGCTTGGCAAACTCTGGAAACACCATATATTTT	CASSLANSGNTIYF
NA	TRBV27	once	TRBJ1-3	TGTGCCAGCAGTTTGTCGGGACCCGGAAACACCATATATTTT	CASSLSGPGNTIYF
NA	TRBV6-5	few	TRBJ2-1	TGTGCCAGCAGTTACTCGATGGTAGGGGGGAATGAGCAGTTCTTC	CASSYSMVGGNEQFF
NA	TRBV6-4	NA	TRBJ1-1	TGTGCCAGCAGTCGGGGGCCGAACACTGAAGCTTTCTTT	CASSRGPNTEAFF
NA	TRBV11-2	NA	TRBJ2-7	TGTGCCAGCAGCTTAGACAGGGGCTACGAGCAGTACTTC	CASSLDRGYEQYF
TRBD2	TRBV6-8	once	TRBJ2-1	TGTGCCAGCAGTTTTCTAGCGGGGGAGACACCCAATGAGCAGTTCTTC	CASSFLAGETPNEQFF
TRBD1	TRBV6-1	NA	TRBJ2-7	TGTGCCAGCAGGGAAAAGGACAGGGCTGCCTACGAGCAGTACTTC	CASREKDRAAYEQYF
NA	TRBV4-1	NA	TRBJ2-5	TGCGCCAGCAGCCAAGCGGGAGTCGAGACCCAGTACTTC	CASSQAGVETQYF
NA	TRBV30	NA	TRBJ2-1	TGTGCCTGGAGTGAGGAAATAGCGGCCTACAATGAGCAGTTCTTC	CAWSEEIAAYNEQFF
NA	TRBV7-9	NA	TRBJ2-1	TGTGCCAGCAGCCCACCAAGCCGAGCCCTTAACAATGAGCAGTTCTTC	CASSPPSRALNNEQFF
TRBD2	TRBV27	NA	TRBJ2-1	TGTGCCAGCAAGGGGACTAGCGGGTACAATGAGCAGTTCTTC	CASKGTSGYNEQFF
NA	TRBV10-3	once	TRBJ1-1	TGTGCCATCAGTGAGTCTAACACGGGGACTGAAGCTTTCTTT	CAISESNTGTEAFF
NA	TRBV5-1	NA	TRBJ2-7	TGCGCCAGCAGCTTGGAAGGGGGACCCTCCTACGAGCAGTACTTC	CASSLEGGPSYEQYF
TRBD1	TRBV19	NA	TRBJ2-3	TGTGCCAGTACCAATTTAGGACAGGGGCAAGATACGCAGTATTTT	CASTNLGQGQDTQYF
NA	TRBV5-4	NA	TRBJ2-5	TGTGCCAGCAGCTTGGATTACGGGGGCCCTAGGGAGACCCAGTACTTC	CASSLDYGGPRETQYF
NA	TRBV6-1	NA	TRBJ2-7	TGTGCCAGCAGCCACGACTACCGCCTGGACGAGCAGTACTTC	CASSHDYRLDEQYF
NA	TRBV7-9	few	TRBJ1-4	TGTGCCAGCAGCATCGGGACAAATGAAAAACTGTTTTTT	CASSIGTNEKLFF
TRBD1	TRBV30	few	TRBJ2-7	TGTGCCTGGAGTGTGGGAGACAGGGGATACGAGCAGTACTTC	CAWSVGDRGYEQYF
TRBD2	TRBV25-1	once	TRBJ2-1	TGTGCCAGCAGTGAATTGCGTCCCGGACTAGCGTTCCATGAGCAGTTCTTC	CASSELRPGLAFHEQFF
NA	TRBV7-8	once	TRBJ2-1	TGTGCCAGCAGCTTATCCAATGGGGAAACAGGCCGTACCCTCAACAATGAGCAGTTCTTC	CASSLSNGETGRTLNNEQFF
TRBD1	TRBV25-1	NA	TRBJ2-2	TGTGCCAGCAGTGCATATGGGACAGGGGGCACCGGGGAGCTGTTTTTT	CASSAYGTGGTGELFF
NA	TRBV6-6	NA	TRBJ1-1	TGTGCATCGAGAGGGGCTGAAGCTTTCTTT	CASRGAEAFF
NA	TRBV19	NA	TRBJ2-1	TGTGCCAGTAGCCCTATAACAGGACTGGGGGGTTACAATGAGCAGTTCTTC	CASSPITGLGGYNEQFF
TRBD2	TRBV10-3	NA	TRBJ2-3	TGTGCCATCAGTGAGTGGACTAGCGGGAGCACAGATACGCAGTATTTT	CAISEWTSGSTDTQYF
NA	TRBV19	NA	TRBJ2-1	TGTGCCAGTACCCCCGTTACGGGCGTTAGCTCCTACAATGAGCAGTTCTTC	CASTPVTGVSSYNEQFF
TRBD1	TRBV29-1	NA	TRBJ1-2	TGCAGCGTTGAAGGGACAGGGGTTGGCTACACCTTC	CSVEGTGVGYTF
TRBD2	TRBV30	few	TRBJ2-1	TGTGCCTGGAGCGGGAGGGCCTACAATGAGCAGCTCTTC	CAWSGRAYNEQLF
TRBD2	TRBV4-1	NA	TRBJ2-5	TGCGCCAGCAGCCAAGAAGGCAGCGGGAGGGTATTAGAAGAGACCCAGTACTTC	CASSQEGSGRVLEETQYF
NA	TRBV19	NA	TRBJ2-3	TGTGCCAGTAGTATTCGTGATGCCGGAGATACGCAGTATTTT	CASSIRDAGDTQYF
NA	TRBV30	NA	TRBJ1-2	TGTGCCTGGAGTGTTAAGGACAGACGGTATGGCTACACCTTC	CAWSVKDRRYGYTF
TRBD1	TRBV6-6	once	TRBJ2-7	TGTGCCAGCAGTCGGGACAGGCAAGCCTACGAGCAGTACTTC	CASSRDRQAYEQYF
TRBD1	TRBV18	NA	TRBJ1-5	TGTGCCAGCCGGGACAGGGGCAATCAGCCCCAGCATTTT	CASRDRGNQPQHF
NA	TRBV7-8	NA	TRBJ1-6	TGTGCCAGCAGCTTAGGGTCCTATAATTCACCCCTCCACTTT	CASSLGSYNSPLHF
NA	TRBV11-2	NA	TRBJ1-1	TGTGCCAGCAGCTTAGGTGCGGCTAACACTGAAGCTTTCTTT	CASSLGAANTEAFF
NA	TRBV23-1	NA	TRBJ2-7	TGCGCCAGCAGTCAATCTATAAGACATTCCTACGAGCAGTACTTC	CASSQSIRHSYEQYF